This TCR beta chain was sequenced in a study of shared clonotypes between healthy human individuals. CDR1 is SGHAT, CDR2 FQDESV, per germline (reference sequence). V lost 5 bases and J lost 2, with 12 bases in between. The CDR3 consists of 14 residues. All donors were healthy HIV-negative adults lacking recent acute infections or vaccinations. Using immunoSEQ multiplex PCR, the repertoire was profiled, and TCRdb retains in-frame clones only, with some absent. The sample shows around 1,100,000 clones, approximately 77% of them seen only once. This TCR was sampled from a man between 18 and 35 years old in good health. Some clones in this sample may be carry-over from other donors' samples. This sequence joins TRBV11-1 and TRBJ2-5, with D possibly being TRBD1 or TRBD2 (5 bases each). What was sequenced was memory CD4+ T cells from PBMCs. Indicated subset: CD45RA-negative fraction. The CDR3 coding sequence is TGTGCCAGCAGCGGGACCATATTTCAAGAGACCCAGTACTTC. Encoded protein: CASSGTIFQETQYF.